This entry features one TCR beta chain sequence. Here immunoSEQ multiplex PCR was the method, and the copy in TCRdb shows in-frame clones only, minus some. The sample holds 200,000 to 250,000 clones, around 84% seen once. Germline trimming cut 6 bases from V and 5 bases from J; bases unmatched to any gene: 8. CDR3 size: 14 residues. From germline, CDR1 is SNHLY and CDR2 FYNNEI. These data belong to a study of blood T cell repertoires in COVID-19. The rearrangement uses TRBV2 and TRBJ2-7, with 9 bases that match TRBD2. The TCR was taken from a man in his fifties who had recovered from COVID-19. The sample consisted of peripheral blood. CDR3 loop: CASSPGLAIDEQYF. The CDR3 DNA sequence: TGTGCCAGCAGCCCGGGACTAGCAATCGACGAGCAGTACTTC.